Below are 29 T cell receptor beta chains sequenced from a single sample in a study of blood T cell repertoires in COVID-19. Here immunoSEQ multiplex PCR was the method, and the copy in TCRdb shows in-frame clones only, minus some. Of 10,000 to 15,000 clones in the sample, about 88% are singletons; the top ten hold approximately 31%. Sequencing used peripheral blood. The receptors come from a human donor in a cohort sampled during active COVID-19.

This chain joins TRBV7-2 and TRBJ1-1; TRBD1 is a possible D gene (5 bases). Germline-derived CDR1 and CDR2 are SGHTA and FQGNSA. CDR3 length: 13 amino acids. Trimming shortened V by 5 bases and J by 4 bases, and 11 bases separated the two germline ends. This chain's CDR3 is CASSGTGGTEAFF. DNA of the CDR3: TGTGCCAGCAGCGGAACGGGGGGCACTGAAGCTTTCTTT.

J is TRBJ2-1 and V is TRBV4-1; possible D gene TRBD1, 6 bases. V lost 0 bases, J lost 7 bases, and 19 bases lay in between. The germline V gene has CDR1 MGHRA and CDR2 YSYEKL. The CDR3 has 17 residues. The CDR3 nucleotides are TGCGCCAGCAGCCAAGATCGGAGAACAGGGAATCGAAATGAGCAGTTCTTC. Amino acid sequence: CASSQDRRTGNRNEQFF.

V and J are TRBV7-2 and TRBJ1-1; D is undetermined. V lost 4 bases, J lost 1 base, and 10 bases lay in between. Germline CDR1 and CDR2: SGHTA and FQGNSA. There are 14 residues in the CDR3. The CDR3, as DNA: TGTGCCAGCAGCTACACCTTCTCGAACACTGAAGCTTTCTTT. Its translation is CASSYTFSNTEAFF.

The V and J genes are TRBV5-1 and TRBJ1-3; D may be TRBD1 (6 bases). Trimming took off 4 bases at V and 3 bases at J, with 11 bases between the two ends. This CDR3 spans 14 amino acids. Per the germline V gene, CDR1 is SGHRS and CDR2 is YFSETQ. The CDR3 nucleotides are TGCGCCAGCAGCCCCCAGGGGTTTGGAAACACCATATATTTT. Protein sequence: CASSPQGFGNTIYF.

The CDR3 protein is CASSSLAGNTGELFF. The DNA of the CDR3 is TGTGCCAGCAGCTCACTCGCAGGGAATACCGGGGAGCTGTTTTTT. This chain uses TRBV7-9 with TRBJ2-2; tentative D call: TRBD1 (5 bases). V was pared by 4 bases and J by 5 bases, with 14 bases between. CDR1 SEHNR and CDR2 FQNEAQ come from the germline V gene (reference sequence). The CDR3 consists of 15 residues. The entire variable domain, with the rest obtained from reference TRBV7-9 and TRBJ2-2, is as follows: DTGVSQNPRHKITKRGQNVTFRCDPISEHNRLYWYRQTLGQGPEFLTYFQNEAQLEKSRLLSDRFSAERPKGSFSTLEIQRTEQGDSAMYLCASSSLAGNTGELFFGEGSRLTVL.

This sequence joins TRBV5-4 and TRBJ2-3; D remains ambiguous. V was clipped by 3 bases and J by 5 bases, with 16 bases between them. CDR1 and CDR2 from the germline V gene are SGHNT and YYREEE (reference sequence). This CDR3 spans 15 amino acids. The CDR3 DNA reads TGTGCCAGCAGCTCGAAATTCTCTTCGGGAGATACGCAGTATTTT. Encoded protein: CASSSKFSSGDTQYF. The full variable domain, in which reference TRBV5-4 and TRBJ2-3 provide the parts outside the CDR3, is ETGVTQSPTHLIKTRGQQVTLRCSSQSGHNTVSWYQQALGQGPQFIFQYYREEENGRGNFPPRFSGLQFPNYSSELNVNALELDDSALYLCASSSKFSSGDTQYFGPGTRLTVL.

As to this clone: The same CDR3 also results from other DNA sequences found in this sample. CDR3: CASSQRQTNQPQHF. CDR3 coding DNA: TGTGCCAGCAGCCAGAGACAGACCAATCAGCCCCAGCATTTT. This sequence joins TRBV3-1 (or the pseudogene TRBV3-2) and TRBJ1-5; D might be TRBD1 (5 bases). The CDR3 is 14 residues long. CDR1 is LGHDT, CDR2 YNNKEL, per germline (reference sequence). V lost 3 bases to trimming and J lost 3 bases, with 9 bases between them.

V and J are TRBV28 and TRBJ1-1, with 8 bases fitting TRBD1. There are 14 residues in the CDR3. Looked up from germline, CDR1 is MDHEN and CDR2 is SYDVKM. V lost 6 bases and J lost 0; bases outside the gene matches: 3. The CDR3, as DNA: TGTGCCAGCAGACGGACAGGGATGAACACTGAAGCTTTCTTT. This sequence encodes CASRRTGMNTEAFF.

This clone was seen only once. The rearrangement uses TRBV27 and TRBJ1-5; tentative D call: TRBD1 (5 bases). There are 13 residues in the CDR3. The V and J ends lost 6 bases and 6 bases respectively, with 12 bases between them. Germline V gives CDR1 MNHEY, CDR2 SMNVEV (reference sequence). The CDR3 DNA is TGTGCCAGCAGCCTCGCTAGGGGTCAGCCCCAGCATTTT. This encodes CASSLARGQPQHF.

The genes are TRBV5-1 and TRBJ2-7, with 14 positions matching TRBD2. Trimming took 0 bases from V and 9 from J; bases not matched to a gene: 2. The CDR3 length is 14 residues. Germline V gene lookup returns CDR1 SGHRS and CDR2 YFSETQ. The CDR3 sequence is CASSLAGTSGGQYF. The CDR3, as DNA: TGCGCCAGCAGCTTGGCGGGGACTAGCGGGGGGCAGTACTTC. The full variable domain, with the rest looked up from reference TRBV5-1 and TRBJ2-7, is KAGVTQTPRYLIKTRGQQVTLSCSPISGHRSVSWYQQTPGQGLQFLFEYFSETQRNKGNFPGRFSGRQFSNSRSEMNVSTLELGDSALYLCASSLAGTSGGQYFGPGTRLTVT.

CDR3 residues: CASSLDSKASGGNEQFF. CDR3 nucleotide sequence: TGTGCCAGCAGCTTAGATTCGAAGGCTAGCGGGGGGAATGAGCAGTTCTTC. J is TRBJ2-1 and V is TRBV11-3, with TRBD2 identical over 11 bases. CDR3 length: 17 residues. The germline gives CDR1 SGHNT, CDR2 YENEEA. Trimming at V came to 0 bases and at J to 7 bases, leaving 8 bases not matched to a gene.

The chain couples TRBV29-1 to TRBJ1-2, with D uncertain. Germline lookup yields CDR1 SQVTM and CDR2 ANQGSEA. The germline V and J ends were trimmed by 3 bases and 9 bases, with 8 bases remaining between them. The CDR3 is 10 amino acids. The CDR3 here is CSVEEGSYTF. DNA of the CDR3: TGCAGCGTTGAGGAGGGCAGCTACACCTTC.

The chain links TRBV4-3 to TRBJ2-3; 10 bases are a match to TRBD2. This CDR3 has 19 amino acids. Trimming cost V 1 base and J 2 bases; bases outside gene matches: 12. Germline-derived CDR1 and CDR2 are LGHNA and YSLEER. The CDR3, as DNA: TGCGCCAGCAGCCAAGGCTCCGGGAGCGGGGGGGCGAACACAGATACGCAGTATTTT. Protein product: CASSQGSGSGGANTDTQYF.

The rearrangement uses TRBV12-3 or TRBV12-4 and TRBJ2-2; unclear D gene. The CDR3 is 12 residues long. The V end lost 7 bases, the J end lost 3 bases, and 6 bases lay between the germline ends. CDR3 nucleotides: TGTGCCAGCACCCAGGACACCGGGGAGCTGTTTTTT. Translated, it gives CASTQDTGELFF.

The V and J genes are TRBV2 and TRBJ2-2; D is ambiguous. The ends were cut back, 5 bases at V and 6 bases at J, with 4 bases in the middle. The CDR3 totals 11 residues. Per germline, CDR1 SNHLY and CDR2 FYNNEI. CDR3 sequence: CASSRAGELFF. In nucleotides, the CDR3 is TGTGCCAGCAGTCGAGCCGGGGAGCTGTTTTTT.

The gene calls are TRBV7-9 and TRBJ1-1; the D gene is possibly TRBD1 (6 bases). CDR3 length: 14 residues. CDR1 and CDR2 from the germline V gene are SEHNR and FQNEAQ (reference sequence). Deletions cut 0 bases from V and 6 bases from J, with 11 bases between. In DNA form, the CDR3 reads TGTGCCAGCAGCTTAGCGCAGGGGTCTGCTGAAGCTTTCTTT. Residues: CASSLAQGSAEAFF.

This chain links TRBV7-2 with TRBJ2-1, with 7 bases fitting TRBD2. The CDR3 covers 14 residues. Germline V gene lookup returns CDR1 SGHTA and CDR2 FQGNSA. Losses at the gene ends were 6 bases for V and 10 bases for J; bases not matched to a gene: 12. This CDR3 is CASRSRGRALEQFF. As DNA, the CDR3 is TGTGCCAGCAGGTCTCGGGGGAGGGCCTTGGAGCAGTTCTTC.

CDR3 sequence (DNA): TGTGCCAGCAGCCCTTCTCGGGGGGGACGGGGTGCTGAAGCTTTCTTT. The encoded protein is CASSPSRGGRGAEAFF. The J gene is TRBJ1-1, the V gene TRBV5-4, with a possible D match to TRBD1 (5 bases). Trimming took off 4 bases at V and 6 bases at J, with 22 bases between the two ends. This CDR3 comprises 16 residues. Looked up from germline, CDR1 is SGHNT and CDR2 is YYREEE (reference sequence).

This clone appeared a few times. V and J are TRBV5-6 and TRBJ1-4; 7 nucleotides line up with TRBD1. The germline V gene has CDR1 SGHDT and CDR2 YYEEEE. The CDR3 totals 16 residues. The trim removed 1 base at V and 0 bases at J, leaving 3 bases unmatched. The CDR3 here is CASSLRQGATNEKLFF. The CDR3 nucleotides are TGTGCCAGCAGCTTGAGACAGGGTGCAACTAATGAAAAACTGTTTTTT.

This rearrangement joins TRBV19 to TRBJ2-3; the match to TRBD1 covers 9 bases. Germline loops: CDR1 LNHDA, CDR2 SQIVND (reference sequence). The length of the CDR3 is 15 residues. The V gene end was trimmed by 10 bases and the J gene end by 2 bases; junction bases not matched to a gene: 10. CDR3 coding DNA: TGTGCCACCGGACAGGGGCTAACATTCACAGATACGCAGTATTTT. Protein: CATGQGLTFTDTQYF.

V and J are TRBV19 and TRBJ2-5; TRBD2 is a possible D gene (5 bases). The CDR3 consists of 14 residues. The germline V gene encodes CDR1 LNHDA and CDR2 SQIVND (reference sequence). V shed 5 bases and J shed 1 base, with 11 bases lying between them. The CDR3 reads CASSSGLIQETQYF. The CDR3 nucleotides read TGTGCCAGTAGTTCCGGACTGATCCAAGAGACCCAGTACTTC.

This clone was picked up one time. The V gene is TRBV11-2, the J gene TRBJ1-2; 8 bases line up with TRBD1. Germline V lookup: CDR1 SGHAT, CDR2 FQNNGV. V lost 5 bases, J lost 2 bases, and 7 bases stayed unmatched. This CDR3 comprises 15 residues. CDR3 region: CASSKQGAGNYGYTF. The CDR3 nucleotides are TGTGCCAGCAGCAAGCAGGGGGCAGGGAACTATGGCTACACCTTC.

The V gene is TRBV11-2, the J gene TRBJ2-7, with TRBD2 matching 8 bases. From germline, CDR1 is SGHAT and CDR2 FQNNGV. The CDR3 runs 15 residues. V shed 3 bases, J shed 2 bases, and the junction held 6 bases outside the gene matches. CDR3 protein: CASSFTSGPPYEQYF. For the CDR3, the DNA is TGTGCCAGCAGCTTCACTAGCGGTCCCCCCTACGAGCAGTACTTC. The variable domain in full, with the rest retrieved from reference TRBV11-2 and TRBJ2-7, is EAGVAQSPRYKIIEKRQSVAFWCNPISGHATLYWYQQILGQGPKLLIQFQNNGVVDDSQLPKDRFSAERLKGVDSTLKIQPAKLEDSAVYLCASSFTSGPPYEQYFGPGTRLTVT.

The chain couples TRBV6-4 to TRBJ2-1, with D possibly being TRBD2 (6 bases). This CDR3 region has 16 residues. V gave up 6 bases and J gave up 4 bases, with 19 bases separating them. CDR1 is MRHNA and CDR2 is SNTAGT in the germline V gene. The CDR3 here is CASSSTGGTVYNEQFF. The CDR3 DNA is TGTGCCAGCAGCTCCACGGGCGGGACTGTATACAATGAGCAGTTCTTC.

Concerning this clone: An end of the junction does not agree with germline; a read error may underlie this. The chain couples TRBV7-7 to TRBJ2-3; 14 nucleotides agree with TRBD2. CDR3 length: 17 amino acids. Germline V lookup: CDR1 SSHAT, CDR2 FNYEAQ (reference sequence). The CDR3 DNA follows: TGTGCTAGCAGCCCGAGGACTAGCGGGGGGCTCACAGATACGCAGTATTTT. Its translation: CASSPRTSGGLTDTQYF.

V and J are TRBV7-8 and TRBJ2-3; unclear D gene. This CDR3 contains 13 residues. Germline CDR1 is SGHVS and CDR2 is FQNEAQ. V was trimmed by 5 bases and J by 4 bases, leaving 10 bases between them. The CDR3 DNA follows: TGTGCCAGCAGCAAGATAGTGGCAGATACGCAGTATTTT. Residues: CASSKIVADTQYF. The full variable domain, its missing parts supplied by reference TRBV7-8 and TRBJ2-3, is GAGVSQSPRYKVAKRGQDVALRCDPISGHVSLFWYQQALGQGPEFLTYFQNEAQLDKSGLPSDRFFAERPEGSVSTLKIQRTQQEDSAVYLCASSKIVADTQYFGPGTRLTVL.

J is TRBJ2-7 and V is TRBV5-1; 11 bases align to TRBD1. The CDR3 is made up of 14 amino acids. With 5 bases clipped from V and 7 bases from J, the junction kept 8 bases outside the gene matches. CDR1 is SGHRS and CDR2 is YFSETQ in the germline V gene. CDR3 nucleotides: TGCGCCAGCAGTTCCAGGACAGGGGGCAGAGAGCAGTACTTC. This sequence encodes CASSSRTGGREQYF.

The gene calls are TRBV24-1 and TRBJ1-2; D might be TRBD1 (6 bases). Per the germline V gene, CDR1 is KGHDR and CDR2 is SFDVKD. Trimming took 3 bases from V and 7 from J, leaving 17 bases between them. This CDR3 spans 15 amino acids. CDR3 loop: CATSDRPGAGGGYTF. The CDR3 DNA is TGTGCCACCAGTGATCGCCCGGGGGCGGGAGGTGGCTACACCTTC.

The rearrangement joins TRBV3-1 (or the pseudogene TRBV3-2) to TRBJ1-2; a weak D match, TRBD1 (5 bases). Per germline, CDR1 LGHDT and CDR2 YNNKEL (reference sequence). The V end was cut by 0 bases, the J end by 8 bases, with 16 bases between. The CDR3 contains 15 residues. The CDR3 spells CASSQDGERGKGYTF. In nucleotides, the CDR3 is TGTGCCAGCAGCCAAGACGGAGAAAGGGGAAAAGGCTACACCTTC.